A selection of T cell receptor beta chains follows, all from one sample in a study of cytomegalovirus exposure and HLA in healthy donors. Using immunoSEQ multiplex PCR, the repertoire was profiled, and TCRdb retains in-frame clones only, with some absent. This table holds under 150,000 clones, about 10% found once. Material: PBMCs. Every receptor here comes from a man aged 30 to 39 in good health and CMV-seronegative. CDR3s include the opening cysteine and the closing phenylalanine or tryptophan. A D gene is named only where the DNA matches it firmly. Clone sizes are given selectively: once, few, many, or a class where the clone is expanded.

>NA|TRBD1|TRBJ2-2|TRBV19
TGTGCCAGTAGTATAAGGGGGCCACCCAACACCGGGGAGCTGTTTTTT
CASSIRGPPNTGELFF
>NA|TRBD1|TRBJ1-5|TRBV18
TGTGCCAGCTCCCGAGGACAGGACTCCACTCAGCCCCAGCATTTT
CASSRGQDSTQPQHF
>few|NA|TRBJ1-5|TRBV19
TGTGCCAGTACCCTCAATGGGCGGGGGTGGCATCAGCCCCAGCATTTT
CASTLNGRGWHQPQHF
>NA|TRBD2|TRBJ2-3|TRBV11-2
TGTGCCAGCAGCGGCGGGACTAGCGGGAGGGCATGGGATACGCAGTATTTT
CASSGGTSGRAWDTQYF
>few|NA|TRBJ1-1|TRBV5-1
TGCGCCAGCAGCTTGGCCTCGACAGGCACTGAAGCTTTCTTT
CASSLASTGTEAFF
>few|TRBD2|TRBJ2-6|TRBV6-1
TGTGCCAGCAGTGAAGGGTCGGGGGGGCCTTCTGGGGCCAACGTCCTGACTTTC
CASSEGSGGPSGANVLTF
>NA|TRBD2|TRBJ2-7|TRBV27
TGTGCCAGCAGTCCGGGTGCGGGAGTTGGTTACGAGCAGTACTTC
CASSPGAGVGYEQYF
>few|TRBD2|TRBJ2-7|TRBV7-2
TGTGCCAGCAGCAGGACTAGCGGGAGGTTATCCTACGAGCAGTACTTC
CASSRTSGRLSYEQYF
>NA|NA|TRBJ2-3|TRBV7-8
TGTGCCAGCAGCTTAGGCGTCCGCCCTCAGAGGACAGATACGCAGTATTTT
CASSLGVRPQRTDTQYF
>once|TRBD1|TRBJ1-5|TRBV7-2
TGTGCCAGCAGCTTAGGGTCGGACAGGGTCAATCAGCCCCAGCATTTT
CASSLGSDRVNQPQHF
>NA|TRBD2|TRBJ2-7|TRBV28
TGTGCCAGCAGAGGGACTAGCGGGAGGTGGGTGCAGTACTTC
CASRGTSGRWVQYF
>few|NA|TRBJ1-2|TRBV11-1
TGTGCCAGCAGCCCCCTGGACAGAAACTATGGCTACACCTTC
CASSPLDRNYGYTF
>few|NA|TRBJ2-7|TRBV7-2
TGTGCCAGCAGCTTTGGCGAGGGAGCCTACGAGCAGTACTTC
CASSFGEGAYEQYF
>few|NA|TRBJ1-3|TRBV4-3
TGCGCCAGCAGCTACGACAGATCCCTCTCTGGAAACACCATATATTTT
CASSYDRSLSGNTIYF
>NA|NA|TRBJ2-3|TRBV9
TGTGCCAGCAGCGTCAGCGGTAGCACAGATACGCAGTATTTT
CASSVSGSTDTQYF
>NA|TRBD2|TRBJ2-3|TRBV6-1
TGTGCCAGCAGCCCAAACTTTAGCGGGATGAATACGCAGTATTTT
CASSPNFSGMNTQYF
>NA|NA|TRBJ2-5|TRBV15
TGTGCCACCAGCACCGGACAGCCTAGGTACCAAGAGACCCAGTACTTC
CATSTGQPRYQETQYF
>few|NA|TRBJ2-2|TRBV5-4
TGTGCCAGCCACCAGGGCACACGCGCGAACACCGGGGAGCTGTTTTTT
CASHQGTRANTGELFF
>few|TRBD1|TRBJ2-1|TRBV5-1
TGCGCCAGCAGCTTACAGGGGAATGAGCAGTTCTTC
CASSLQGNEQFF
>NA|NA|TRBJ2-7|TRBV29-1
TGCAGCGCGCGAGCGGTCAGCTCCTACGAGCAGTACTTC
CSARAVSSYEQYF
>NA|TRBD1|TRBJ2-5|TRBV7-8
TGTGCCAGCAGCCCGAACAGGGGCGCAGAGACCCAGTACTTC
CASSPNRGAETQYF
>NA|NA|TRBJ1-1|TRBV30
TGTGCCTGGACCCGCGGACCGGGACTTGGAGCTTTCTTT
CAWTRGPGLGAFF
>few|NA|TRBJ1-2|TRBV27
TGTGCCAGCAGTTTAATACCTATGAGAAACTATGGCTACACCTTC
CASSLIPMRNYGYTF
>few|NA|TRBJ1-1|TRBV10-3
TGTGCCATCAGTGATGAGGGACTCGGTGAAGCTTTCTTT
CAISDEGLGEAFF
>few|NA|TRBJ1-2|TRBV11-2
TGTGCCAGCAGCTCCTCGTATGGCTACACCTTC
CASSSSYGYTF
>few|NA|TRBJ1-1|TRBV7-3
TGTGCCAGCAGCTCGCAGGTGAACACTGAAGCTTTCTTT
CASSSQVNTEAFF
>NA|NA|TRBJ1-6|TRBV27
TGTGCCAGCAGTACCTCCGGACAAATTTATAATTCACCCCTCCACTTT
CASSTSGQIYNSPLHF
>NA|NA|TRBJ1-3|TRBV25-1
TGTGCCAGCAGTGAATGGCGGGGAGGAGGAAACACCATATATTTT
CASSEWRGGGNTIYF
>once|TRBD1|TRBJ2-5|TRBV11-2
TGTGCCAGCAGCATCGGGACAGCCCTCGGAGAGACCCAGTACTTC
CASSIGTALGETQYF
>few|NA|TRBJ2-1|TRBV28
TGTGCCAGCAGTGCCGTGGACAGTCACTTGCGGGAGCAGTTCTTC
CASSAVDSHLREQFF
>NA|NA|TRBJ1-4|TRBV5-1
TGCGCCAGCAAACACACGGACTCTCATCCGGCTGAAAAACTGTTTTTT
CASKHTDSHPAEKLFF
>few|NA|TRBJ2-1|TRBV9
TGTGCCAGCAGCGCCGGGACTTACGCTTACAATGAGCAGTTCTTC
CASSAGTYAYNEQFF
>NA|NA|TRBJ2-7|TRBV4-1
TGCGCCAGCAGCCAAGATTGGGGCACAGGGTCGGACGAGCAGTACTTC
CASSQDWGTGSDEQYF
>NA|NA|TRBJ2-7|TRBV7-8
TGTGCCAGCAGCTTACGGGCAGGGCCTGGTGAGCAGTACTTC
CASSLRAGPGEQYF
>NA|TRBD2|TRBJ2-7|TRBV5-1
TGCGCCAGCAGCTTGGTTAGCGGGGGGGCCTACGAGCAGTACTTC
CASSLVSGGAYEQYF
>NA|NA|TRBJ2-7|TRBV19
TGTGCCAGTAGTCTGGACAGTTCCTACGAGCAGTACTTC
CASSLDSSYEQYF
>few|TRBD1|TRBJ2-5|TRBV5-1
TGCGCCAGCAGCTCTGGGACAGGGGAGACCCAGTACTTC
CASSSGTGETQYF
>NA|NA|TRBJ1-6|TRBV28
TGTGCCAGCAGTAAACTACTGAATTCACCCCTCCACTTT
CASSKLLNSPLHF
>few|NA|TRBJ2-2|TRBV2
TGTGCCAGCAGGGTGTTGAGGACCGGGGAGCTGTTTTTT
CASRVLRTGELFF
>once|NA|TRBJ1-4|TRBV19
TGTGCCAGTAGCACAGGGTCAACTAATGAAAAACTGTTTTTT
CASSTGSTNEKLFF
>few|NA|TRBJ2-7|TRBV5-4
TGTGCCAGCACCCTTTGGGGGGACTCCTACGAGCAGTACTTC
CASTLWGDSYEQYF